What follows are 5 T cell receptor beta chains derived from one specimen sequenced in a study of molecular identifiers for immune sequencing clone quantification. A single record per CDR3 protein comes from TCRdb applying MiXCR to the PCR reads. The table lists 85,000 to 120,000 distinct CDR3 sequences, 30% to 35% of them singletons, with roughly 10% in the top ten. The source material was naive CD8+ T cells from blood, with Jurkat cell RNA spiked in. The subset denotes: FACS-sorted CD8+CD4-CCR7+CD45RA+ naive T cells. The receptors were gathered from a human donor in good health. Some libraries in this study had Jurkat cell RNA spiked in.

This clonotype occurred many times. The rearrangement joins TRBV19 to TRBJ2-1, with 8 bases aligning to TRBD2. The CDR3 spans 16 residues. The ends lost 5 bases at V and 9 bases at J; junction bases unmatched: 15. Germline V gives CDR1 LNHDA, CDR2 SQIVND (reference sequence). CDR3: CASSPVSGEGPGEQFF. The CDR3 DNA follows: TGTGCCAGTAGTCCCGTTAGCGGGGAGGGCCCGGGTGAGCAGTTCTTC.

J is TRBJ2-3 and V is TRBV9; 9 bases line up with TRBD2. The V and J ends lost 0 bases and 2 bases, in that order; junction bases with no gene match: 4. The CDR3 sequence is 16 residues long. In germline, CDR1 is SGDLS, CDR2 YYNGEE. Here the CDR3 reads CASSVGLAAYTDTQYF. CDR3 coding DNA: TGTGCCAGCAGCGTAGGACTAGCGGCTTACACAGATACGCAGTATTTT.

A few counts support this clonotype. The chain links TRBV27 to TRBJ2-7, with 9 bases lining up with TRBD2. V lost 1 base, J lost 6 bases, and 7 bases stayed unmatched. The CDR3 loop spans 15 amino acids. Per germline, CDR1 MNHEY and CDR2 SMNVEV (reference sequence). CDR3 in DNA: TGTGCCAGCAGTTTATTTGGCCTAGCGGGGCTCGAGCAGTACTTC. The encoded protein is CASSLFGLAGLEQYF.

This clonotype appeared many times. The CDR3 nucleotides read TGTGCCAGCAGCTTGGCAGGGGGGTCTTCCTACGAGCAGTACTTC. This sequence encodes CASSLAGGSSYEQYF. The chain has TRBV5-5 and TRBJ2-7, with D possibly being TRBD1 (7 bases). Trimming removed 0 bases from V and 1 base from J, with 11 bases in between. The CDR3 covers 15 residues. CDR1 and CDR2 (germline): SGHKS, YYEKEE (reference sequence).

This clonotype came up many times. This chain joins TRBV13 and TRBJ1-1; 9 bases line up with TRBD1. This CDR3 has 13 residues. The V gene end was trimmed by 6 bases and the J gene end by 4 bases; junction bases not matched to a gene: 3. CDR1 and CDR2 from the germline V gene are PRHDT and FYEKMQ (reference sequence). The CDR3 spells CASRGQGSTEAFF. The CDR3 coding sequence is TGTGCCAGCAGGGGACAGGGAAGCACTGAAGCTTTCTTT. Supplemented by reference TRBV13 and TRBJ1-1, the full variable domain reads AAGVIQSPRHLIKEKRETATLKCYPIPRHDTVYWYQQGPGQDPQFLISFYEKMQSDKGSIPDRFSAQQFSDYHSELNMSSLELGDSALYFCASRGQGSTEAFFGQGTRLTVV.